This TCR beta chain was retrieved from a study of T cell repertoires in cytomegalovirus infection. As for the study in general: The public TCR beta signatures pointed to both CMV infection and matching HLA type. Whole-study results and caveats: Summed frequency of public TCR beta families distinguished CMV carriers with the relevant HLA. HLA-C-restricted CMV clonotypes gave the most frequent clonotype in two of eight donors.

Points on this clonotype: Its target is not known.

Germline loops: CDR1 SGHTA, CDR2 FQGNSA. The CDR3 length is 14 residues. With 5 bases removed from V and 5 bases from J, the gap between germline ends came to 15 bases. A single record per CDR3 protein comes from TCRdb applying MiXCR to the reads. This table holds fewer than 300,000 distinct CDR3 sequences, roughly 23% found once. V usage is TRBV7-2 and J usage is TRBJ1-1; a possible D gene is TRBD1 (6 bases). The receptor was derived from a human donor in good health (CMV status not recorded). Some clones in this sample may be carry-over from other donors' samples. Sequencing input: PBMCs. The CDR3 region has the DNA TGTGCCAGCAGCGTCCCGGGGGGCCTAACTGAAGCTTTCTTT. This gives the protein CASSVPGGLTEAFF. Drawing the rest from reference TRBV7-2 and TRBJ1-1, the complete variable domain is GAGVSQSPSNKVTEKGKDVELRCDPISGHTALYWYRQSLGQGLEFLIYFQGNSAPDKSGLPSDRFSAERTGGSVSTLTIQRTQQEDSAVYLCASSVPGGLTEAFFGQGTRLTVV.